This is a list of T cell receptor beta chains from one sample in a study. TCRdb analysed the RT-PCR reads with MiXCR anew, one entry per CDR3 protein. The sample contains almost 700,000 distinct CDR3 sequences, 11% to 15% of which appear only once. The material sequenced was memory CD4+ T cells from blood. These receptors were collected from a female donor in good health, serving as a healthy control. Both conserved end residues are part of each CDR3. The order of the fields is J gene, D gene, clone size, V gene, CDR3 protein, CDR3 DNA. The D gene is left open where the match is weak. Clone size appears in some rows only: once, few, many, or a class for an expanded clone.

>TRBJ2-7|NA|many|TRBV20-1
CSARYWGRDSYEQYF
TGCAGTGCTAGATATTGGGGCAGGGACTCCTACGAGCAGTACTTC
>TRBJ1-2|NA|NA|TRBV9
CASSVTGFYGYTF
TGTGCCAGCAGCGTTACAGGCTTCTATGGCTACACCTTC
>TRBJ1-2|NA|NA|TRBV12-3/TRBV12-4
CASSLEGTGGYTF
TGTGCCAGCAGTTTAGAGGGGACGGGTGGCTACACCTTC
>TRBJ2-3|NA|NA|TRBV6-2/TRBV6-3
CASRTGIGTDTQYF
TGTGCCAGCAGAACGGGAATCGGGACAGATACGCAGTATTTT
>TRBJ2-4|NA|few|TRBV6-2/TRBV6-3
CAREGGNEAKNIQYF
TGTGCCCGAGAAGGGGGGAACGAGGCCAAAAACATTCAGTACTTC
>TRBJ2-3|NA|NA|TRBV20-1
CSAEVRQTSTDTQYF
TGCAGTGCTGAAGTTAGACAGACTAGCACAGATACGCAGTATTTT
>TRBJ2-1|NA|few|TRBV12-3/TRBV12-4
CASTPRPPGSPYNEQFF
TGTGCCAGCACTCCCCGTCCCCCAGGGAGCCCCTACAATGAGCAGTTCTTC
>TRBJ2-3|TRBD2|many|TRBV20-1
CSARGTSGGASRTDTQYF
TGCAGTGCTAGAGGGACTAGCGGAGGGGCCTCTCGCACAGATACGCAGTATTTT
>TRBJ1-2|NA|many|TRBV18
CASSPPGALNYGYTF
TGTGCCAGCTCACCACCTGGTGCCCTTAACTATGGCTACACCTTC
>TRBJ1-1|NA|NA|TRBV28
CASSIPGTKDTEAFF
TGTGCCAGCAGTATCCCCGGGACAAAAGACACTGAAGCTTTCTTT